This record concerns one T cell receptor (beta chain) sequence. The CDR3 regions of TCR beta were amplified from RNA transcripts. HTBI primers were the set used in a first-round RT-PCR of the TCR CDR3. TCRdb used MiXCR to reprocess the multiplex PCR reads, holding one entry per CDR3 protein. The sample yields about 360,000 distinct CDR3 sequences, over 10% seen once. V gave up 5 bases and J gave up 6 bases; unmatched junction bases: 10. The CDR3 spans 15 residues. Germline V gene data show CDR1 as MNHNS and CDR2 as SASEGT. The data derive from a study of T cells in Graves' hyperthyroidism and ophthalmopathy. Study as a whole: Sampling of peripheral blood happened at initial diagnosis, prior to any treatment.

The sequence was collected from a young woman with Graves' hyperthyroidism. The sample comprised blood. V and J are TRBV6-1 and TRBJ1-2; 9 positions agree with TRBD1. In DNA form, the CDR3 reads TGTGCCAGCAGTCATCCAGACAGGGGGGCGGATGGCTACACCTTC. This encodes CASSHPDRGADGYTF.